Each of the 8 T cell receptor beta chains below was sequenced from the same sample in a study of control samples from healthy donors and cancer patients. Generated by immunoSEQ multiplex PCR, the TCRdb table keeps only in-frame clones and is missing some. The data show 26,000 or so clones, roughly 91% seen once. The sequenced sample was PBMCs. All receptors come from a man aged 50-59 years with lung cancer.

The chain combines TRBV24-1 with TRBJ2-3; 9 bases agree with TRBD1. The trim removed 1 base at V and 2 bases at J, leaving 9 bases unmatched. The CDR3 runs 18 residues. From germline, CDR1 is KGHDR and CDR2 SFDVKD. CDR3 amino acids: CATSDFGRGTGFTDTQYF. The CDR3 nucleotides are TGTGCCACCAGTGATTTTGGGCGGGGGACAGGGTTCACAGATACGCAGTATTTT.

The chain joins TRBV7-3 to TRBJ2-2; D is perhaps TRBD1 (6 bases). Germline V gene lookup returns CDR1 SGHTA and CDR2 FQGTGA. The germline V and J ends were trimmed by 6 bases and 6 bases, with 11 bases remaining between them. This CDR3 is 13 amino acids long. The CDR3 loop reads CASRGGGSGELFF. The CDR3 DNA reads as TGTGCCAGCAGGGGTGGGGGCTCCGGGGAGCTGTTTTTT.

The CDR3 sequence is CATSQDRASYEQYF. The CDR3 bases are TGTGCCACCAGCCAGGACAGGGCCTCCTACGAGCAGTACTTC. The chain couples TRBV15 to TRBJ2-7, with 8 positions matching TRBD1. V lost 5 bases, J lost 0 bases, and 3 bases stayed unmatched. Germline assignment: CDR1 LNHNV and CDR2 YYDKDF (reference sequence). The CDR3 has 14 residues.

The rearrangement joins TRBV5-6 to TRBJ2-7, with 11 bases matching TRBD2. Unmatched junction bases numbered 7, after V lost 4 bases and J lost 1 base. CDR3 length: 16 residues. The germline V gene has CDR1 SGHDT and CDR2 YYEEEE. The CDR3 region is CASSGRGLAVSYEQYF. Written as DNA, the CDR3 is TGTGCCAGCAGCGGACGGGGACTAGCGGTTTCCTACGAGCAGTACTTC. The whole variable domain, filled in from reference TRBV5-6 and TRBJ2-7, reads DAGVTQSPTHLIKTRGQQVTLRCSPKSGHDTVSWYQQALGQGPQFIFQYYEEEERQRGNFPDRFSGHQFPNYSSELNVNALLLGDSALYLCASSGRGLAVSYEQYFGPGTRLTVT.

This chain joins TRBV7-9 and TRBJ2-5; D uncertain. CDR1 is SEHNR, CDR2 FQNEAQ, per germline (reference sequence). Trimming pared 0 bases from V and 1 base from J, leaving 9 bases between. The CDR3 covers 15 residues. The CDR3 region has the DNA TGTGCCAGCAGCTTAGCGCCGGAGAGCCAAGAGACCCAGTACTTC. This sequence encodes CASSLAPESQETQYF.

The J gene is TRBJ2-3, the V gene TRBV3-1 (or the pseudogene TRBV3-2), with a weak D call TRBD1 (6 bases). CDR3 size: 13 residues. With 0 bases removed from V and 8 bases from J, the gap between germline ends came to 9 bases. Germline loops: CDR1 LGHDT, CDR2 YNNKEL (reference sequence). As DNA, the CDR3 is TGTGCCAGCAGCCAAGAAGGGGGTGGTACGCAGTATTTT. Its protein product is CASSQEGGGTQYF.

The chain recombines TRBV18 with TRBJ1-2, with 11 nucleotides matching TRBD1. CDR3 length: 14 residues. The germline gives CDR1 KGHSH, CDR2 LQKENI. J lost 7 bases, V lost 3 bases, and 4 bases had no gene match. The CDR3 region is CASSPGTGGTGYTF. The DNA of the CDR3 is TGTGCCAGCTCACCCGGGACAGGGGGAACTGGCTACACCTTC.

The J gene is TRBJ2-1, the V gene TRBV23-1; 11 bases agree with TRBD1. TRBV23-1 is an ORF; its function is uncertain. V shed 4 bases and J 7 bases; nucleotides not matched to a gene: 12. CDR3 length: 17 amino acids. The CDR3 spells CASSLQSRDRGRNEQFF. CDR3 sequence (DNA): TGCGCCAGCAGTCTCCAATCCCGGGACAGGGGGAGGAATGAGCAGTTCTTC.